What follows is one T cell receptor (beta chain) and its context. No antigen is known for it. The immunoSEQ assay was version 4, run in survey mode. Produced via immunoSEQ multiplex PCR; TCRdb's table is partial and in-frame only. The sample has 46,000 or so clones, about 81% seen once; the top ten hold around 3%. The data originate from a study of persistence of HIV-infected CD4 T cells. Study-wide context: The sample holds CD4+ T cells responsive to CMV or HIV-1 Gag. Study observations and caveats: Rare CMV-responding cells carrying HIV-1 proviruses were not analyzed separately for TCR. TCR oligoclonality correlated with proviral oligoclonality in the same sorted populations.

The V and J ends lost 2 bases and 6 bases respectively, with 17 bases between them. Germline values: CDR1 GTSNPN, CDR2 SVGIG (reference sequence). This CDR3 comprises 15 residues. Stimulation used about 9.5 ug/mL lysate from CMV-infected fibroblasts. CD40L/CD69 double-negative CD45RO-high memory CD4+ T cells were collected. PBMCs were depleted of CD8+ T cells before stimulation. This receptor was obtained from an adult man with HIV who was CMV-seropositive. The material sequenced was CD4+ T cells sorted from PBMCs after approximately 18-hour stimulation, taken from a patient who received antiretroviral therapy. The chain links TRBV30 to TRBJ1-5; no reliable D call. The DNA of the CDR3 is TGTGCCTGGAGTAGTCAGAGTGGTCGGAGTCAGCCCCAGCATTTT. This translates into CAWSSQSGRSQPQHF.